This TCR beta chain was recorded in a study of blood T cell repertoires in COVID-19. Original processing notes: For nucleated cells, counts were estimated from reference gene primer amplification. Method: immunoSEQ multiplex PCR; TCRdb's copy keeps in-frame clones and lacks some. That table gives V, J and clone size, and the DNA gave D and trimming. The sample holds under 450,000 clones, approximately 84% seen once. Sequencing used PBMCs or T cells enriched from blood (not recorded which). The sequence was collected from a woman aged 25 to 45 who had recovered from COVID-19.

As DNA, the CDR3 is TGTGCCAGCAGTGATAACAGGGAAAGCAATCAGCCCCAGCATTTT. Translation: CASSDNRESNQPQHF. The J gene is TRBJ1-5, the V gene TRBV6-4; D may be TRBD1 (6 bases). Trimming left V 3 bases short and J 1 base short, with 10 bases between. Germline V gives CDR1 MRHNA, CDR2 SNTAGT. CDR3 size: 15 residues.